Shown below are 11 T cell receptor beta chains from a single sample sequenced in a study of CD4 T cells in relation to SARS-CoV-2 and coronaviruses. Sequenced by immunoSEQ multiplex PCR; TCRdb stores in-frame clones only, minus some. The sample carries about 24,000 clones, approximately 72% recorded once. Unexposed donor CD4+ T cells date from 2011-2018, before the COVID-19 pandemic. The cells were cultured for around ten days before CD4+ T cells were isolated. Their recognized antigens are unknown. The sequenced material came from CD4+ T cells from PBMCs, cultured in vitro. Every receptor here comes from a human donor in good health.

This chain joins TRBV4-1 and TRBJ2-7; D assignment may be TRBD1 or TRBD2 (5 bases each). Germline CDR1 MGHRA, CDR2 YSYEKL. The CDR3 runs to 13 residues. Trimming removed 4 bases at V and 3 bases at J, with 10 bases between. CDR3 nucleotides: TGCGCCAGCAGCCTCCGGGACCGCTACGAGCAGTACTTC. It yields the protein CASSLRDRYEQYF.

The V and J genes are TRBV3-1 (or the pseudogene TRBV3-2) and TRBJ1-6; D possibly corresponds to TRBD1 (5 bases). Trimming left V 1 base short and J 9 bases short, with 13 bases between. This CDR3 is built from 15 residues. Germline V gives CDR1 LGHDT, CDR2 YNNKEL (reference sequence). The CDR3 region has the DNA TGTGCCAGCAGCCAAGGGGGGACGGTTCCTTCACCCCTCCACTTT. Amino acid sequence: CASSQGGTVPSPLHF.

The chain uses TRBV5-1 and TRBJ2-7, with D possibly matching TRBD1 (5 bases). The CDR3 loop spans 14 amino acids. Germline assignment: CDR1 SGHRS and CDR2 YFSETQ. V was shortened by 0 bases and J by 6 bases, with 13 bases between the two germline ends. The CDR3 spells CASSLARAGGEQYF. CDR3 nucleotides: TGCGCCAGCAGCTTGGCCAGGGCTGGCGGCGAGCAGTACTTC.

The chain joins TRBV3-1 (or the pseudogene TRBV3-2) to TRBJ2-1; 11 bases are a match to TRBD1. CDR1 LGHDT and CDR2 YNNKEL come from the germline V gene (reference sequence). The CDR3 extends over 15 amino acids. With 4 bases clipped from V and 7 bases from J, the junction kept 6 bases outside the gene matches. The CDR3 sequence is CASSPWTGGRNEQFF. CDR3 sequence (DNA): TGTGCCAGCAGCCCCTGGACAGGGGGCAGGAATGAGCAGTTCTTC.

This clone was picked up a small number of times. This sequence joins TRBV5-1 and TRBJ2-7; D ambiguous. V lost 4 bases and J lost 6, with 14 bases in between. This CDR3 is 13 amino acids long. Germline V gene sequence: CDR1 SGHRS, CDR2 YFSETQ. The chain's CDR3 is CASSITAGPEQYF. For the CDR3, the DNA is TGCGCCAGCAGCATCACCGCTGGACCCGAGCAGTACTTC.

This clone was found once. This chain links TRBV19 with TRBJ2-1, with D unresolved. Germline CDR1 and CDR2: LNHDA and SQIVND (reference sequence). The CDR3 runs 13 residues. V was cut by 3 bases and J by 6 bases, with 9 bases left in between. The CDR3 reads CASSISRANEQFF. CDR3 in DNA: TGTGCCAGTAGTATTAGTAGGGCCAATGAGCAGTTCTTC.

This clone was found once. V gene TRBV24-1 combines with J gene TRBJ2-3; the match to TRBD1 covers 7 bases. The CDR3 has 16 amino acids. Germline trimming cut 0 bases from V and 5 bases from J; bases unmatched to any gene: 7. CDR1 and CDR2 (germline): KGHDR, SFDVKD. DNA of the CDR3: TGTGCCACCAGTGATTTGAGACAGGGTGGTGTAGATACGCAGTATTTT. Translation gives CATSDLRQGGVDTQYF.

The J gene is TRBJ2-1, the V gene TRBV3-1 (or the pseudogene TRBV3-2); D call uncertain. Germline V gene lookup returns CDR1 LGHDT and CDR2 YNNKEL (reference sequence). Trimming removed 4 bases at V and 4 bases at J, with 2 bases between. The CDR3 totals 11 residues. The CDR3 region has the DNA TGTGCCAGCAGCCTTTACAATGAGCAGTTCTTC. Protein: CASSLYNEQFF.

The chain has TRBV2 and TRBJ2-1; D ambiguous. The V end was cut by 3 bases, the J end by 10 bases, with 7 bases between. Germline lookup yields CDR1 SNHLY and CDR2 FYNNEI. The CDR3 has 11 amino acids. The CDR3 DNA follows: TGTGCCAGCAGTGATTGGCAGGAGCAGTTCTTC. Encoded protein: CASSDWQEQFF.

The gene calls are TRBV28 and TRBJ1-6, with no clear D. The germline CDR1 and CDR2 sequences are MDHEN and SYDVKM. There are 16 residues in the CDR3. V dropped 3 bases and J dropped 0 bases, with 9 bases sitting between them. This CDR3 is CASSFPRLSYNSPLHF. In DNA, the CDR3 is TGTGCCAGCAGTTTTCCCAGGCTCTCCTATAATTCACCCCTCCACTTT.

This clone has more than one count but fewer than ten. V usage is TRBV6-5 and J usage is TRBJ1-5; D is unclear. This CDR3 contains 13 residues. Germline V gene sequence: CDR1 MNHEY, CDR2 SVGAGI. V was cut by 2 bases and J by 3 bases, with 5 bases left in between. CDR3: CASSYGYNQPQHF. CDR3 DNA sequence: TGTGCCAGCAGTTACGGGTACAATCAGCCCCAGCATTTT.